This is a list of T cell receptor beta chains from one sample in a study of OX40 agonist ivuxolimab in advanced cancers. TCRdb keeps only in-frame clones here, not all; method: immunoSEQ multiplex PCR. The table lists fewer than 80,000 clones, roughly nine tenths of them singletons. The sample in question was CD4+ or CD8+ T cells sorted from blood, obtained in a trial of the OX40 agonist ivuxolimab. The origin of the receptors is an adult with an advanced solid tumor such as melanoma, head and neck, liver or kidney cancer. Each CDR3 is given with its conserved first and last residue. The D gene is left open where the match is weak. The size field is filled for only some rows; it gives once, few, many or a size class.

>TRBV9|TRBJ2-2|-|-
TGTGCCAGCAGCGTAGGTCTAGCGTGGACGGATGGGACCGGGGAGCTGTTTTTT
CASSVGLAWTDGTGELFF
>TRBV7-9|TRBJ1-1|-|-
TGTGCCAGCACCTTCAGGGCGAACACTGAAGCTTTCTTT
CASTFRANTEAFF
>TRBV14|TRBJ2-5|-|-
TGTGCCAGCAGCCAAGTGGCAGGGGTGGGTGAGACCCAGTACTTC
CASSQVAGVGETQYF
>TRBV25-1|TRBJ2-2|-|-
TGTGCCAGCAGTGTTGCGGGTCCGAACACCGGGGAGCTGTTTTTT
CASSVAGPNTGELFF
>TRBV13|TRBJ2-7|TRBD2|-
TGTGCCAGCAGCTTAGAGGGGACTAGCGGGGCCTACGAGCAGTACTTC
CASSLEGTSGAYEQYF
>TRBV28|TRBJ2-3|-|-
TGTGCCAGCAGTATGCGGAGTTGGGGCACAGATACGCAGTATTTT
CASSMRSWGTDTQYF
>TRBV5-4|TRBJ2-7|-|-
TGTGCCAGCAGCTTGGAGGAGTCCTACGAGCAGTACTTC
CASSLEESYEQYF
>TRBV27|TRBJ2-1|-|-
TGTGCCAGCAGTGTATTATTGGACGGTAATGAGCAGTTCTTC
CASSVLLDGNEQFF
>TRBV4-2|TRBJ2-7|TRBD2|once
TGTGCCAGCAGCCAAGTGACCGGGACTAGCGGATACGAGCAGTACTTC
CASSQVTGTSGYEQYF
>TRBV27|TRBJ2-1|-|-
TGTGCCAGCAGTTTAGGGGGAGGGACAGGATCCTACAATGAGCAGTTCTTC
CASSLGGGTGSYNEQFF
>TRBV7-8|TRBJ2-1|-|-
TGTGCCAGCAGCATGGGACTGAACAATGAGCAGTTCTTC
CASSMGLNNEQFF
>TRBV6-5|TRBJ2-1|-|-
TGTGCCAGCACCACCGATAGCGGCTCCTACAATGAGCAGTTCTTC
CASTTDSGSYNEQFF
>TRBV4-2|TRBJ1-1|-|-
TGTGCCAGCAGCCTTCCGGGACCCCCGGTAGGCACTGAAGCTTTCTTT
CASSLPGPPVGTEAFF
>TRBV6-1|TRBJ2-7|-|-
TGTGCCAGCACAAGGGACGGGACCTACGAGCAGTACTTC
CASTRDGTYEQYF
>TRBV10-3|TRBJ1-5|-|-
TGTGCCATCAGTGGGGTAGGGGGCAATCAGCCCCAGCATTTT
CAISGVGGNQPQHF
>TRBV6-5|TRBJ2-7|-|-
TGTGCCAGCAGTTACTCAACCGGGTCCGAGCAGTACTTC
CASSYSTGSEQYF
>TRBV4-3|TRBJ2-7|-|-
TGCGCCAGCAGCCAGGACAGTTCCTACGAGCAGTACTTC
CASSQDSSYEQYF
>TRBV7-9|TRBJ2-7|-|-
TGTGCCAGCAGCTTAGGGGCTCAGCCCCAAGGCAACGAGCAGTACTTC
CASSLGAQPQGNEQYF
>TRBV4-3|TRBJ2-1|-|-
TGCGCCAGCAGCCAAGTTTGGGACTCACTAAACAATGAGCAGTTCTTC
CASSQVWDSLNNEQFF
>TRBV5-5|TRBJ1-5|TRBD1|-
TGTGCCAGCAGCTACGGGACAGCTAATCAGCCCCAGCATTTT
CASSYGTANQPQHF
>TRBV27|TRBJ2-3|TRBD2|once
TGTGCCAGCGGGGCCGGGACTAGCGGGATCGCCGGCACAGATACGCAGTATTTT
CASGAGTSGIAGTDTQYF
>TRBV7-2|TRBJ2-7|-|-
TGTGCCAGCAGCTTAGTGTCCTACGAGCAGTACTTC
CASSLVSYEQYF
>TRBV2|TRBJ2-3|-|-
TGTGCCAGCATCGGTGAAACGGCCTACACAGATACGCAGTATTTT
CASIGETAYTDTQYF
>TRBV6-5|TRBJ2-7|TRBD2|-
TGTGCCAGCAGTTACGCTAGCGGGACCGACGAGCAGTACTTC
CASSYASGTDEQYF
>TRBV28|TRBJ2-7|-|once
TGTGCCAGCAGTTTGCAAATGGGCACGTTGGGCGAGCAGTACTTC
CASSLQMGTLGEQYF
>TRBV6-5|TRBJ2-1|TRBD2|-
TGTGCCACCCAACCTAGCGGTTTATACAATGAGCAGTTCTTC
CATQPSGLYNEQFF
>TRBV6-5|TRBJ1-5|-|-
TGTGCCAGCAAGGCAGGGGCAGGCAGCAATCAGCCCCAGCATTTT
CASKAGAGSNQPQHF
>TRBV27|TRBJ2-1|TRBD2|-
TGTGCCAGCAGTTTATTCGCGACTAGCGGGAGCTTCCTTGAGCAGTTCTTC
CASSLFATSGSFLEQFF
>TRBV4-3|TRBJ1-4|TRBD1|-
TGCGCCAGCAGCCAGGACAGGGATGTTAGGGAAAAACTGTTTTTT
CASSQDRDVREKLFF
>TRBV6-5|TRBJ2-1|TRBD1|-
TGTGCCAGCAGCTTCTCGGGACAGGGGTTTGAGCAGTTCTTC
CASSFSGQGFEQFF
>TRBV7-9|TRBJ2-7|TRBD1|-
TGTGCCAGCAGCCACAGGGGGCGCCGAGAGCAGTACTTC
CASSHRGRREQYF
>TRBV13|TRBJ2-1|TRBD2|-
TGTGCCAGCAAGGGGACTAGCGGGGGGAGCTCCTACAATGAGCAGTTCTTC
CASKGTSGGSSYNEQFF
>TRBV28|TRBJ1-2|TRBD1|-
TGTGCCAGCAGTTCTACATTACAGGGGGCTCAGGGCTACACCTTC
CASSSTLQGAQGYTF
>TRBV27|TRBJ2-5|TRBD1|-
TGTGCCAGCGGGATCATAGGGGGCCTGGAGACCCAGTACTTC
CASGIIGGLETQYF
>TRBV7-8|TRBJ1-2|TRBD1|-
TGTGCCAGCAGCCACCCGGGTGACAGGGTGGATGGCTACACCTTC
CASSHPGDRVDGYTF
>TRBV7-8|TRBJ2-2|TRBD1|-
TGTGCCAGCAGCTTAAAAAGGGGGCTGAACACCGGGGAGCTGTTTTTT
CASSLKRGLNTGELFF
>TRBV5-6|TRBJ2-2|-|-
TGTGCCAGCAGCGACACCAGGAACACCGGGGAGCTGTTTTTT
CASSDTRNTGELFF
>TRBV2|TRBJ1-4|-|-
TGTGCCAGCAGTGAGGGGTTCGGTGAAAAACTGTTTTTT
CASSEGFGEKLFF
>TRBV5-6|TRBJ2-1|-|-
TGTGCCAGCAGCTTGGCGGGGTGGGGGGTTGGCAATGAGCAGTTCTTC
CASSLAGWGVGNEQFF
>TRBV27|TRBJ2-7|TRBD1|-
TGTGCCAGCAGAGGGACAGGCGCCTACGAGCAGTACTTC
CASRGTGAYEQYF
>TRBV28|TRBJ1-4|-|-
TGTGCCAGCAGAGGGGTAACTAATGAAAAACTGTTTTTT
CASRGVTNEKLFF
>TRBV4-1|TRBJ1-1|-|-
TGCGCCAGCAGCCAAGTACGGTCGAACACTGAAGCTTTCTTT
CASSQVRSNTEAFF
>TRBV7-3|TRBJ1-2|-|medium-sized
TGTGCCAGCAGCCCATTTGGGGGGTTTGGCTACACCTTC
CASSPFGGFGYTF
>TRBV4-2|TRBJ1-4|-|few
TGTGCCAGCAGCCAAGATATCAATGAAAAACTGTTTTTT
CASSQDINEKLFF
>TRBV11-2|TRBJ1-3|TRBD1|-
TGTGCCAGCAGCTTCAAGACAGGGCTCACCATATATTTT
CASSFKTGLTIYF
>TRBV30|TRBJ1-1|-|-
TGTGCCTGGAGTCTCCGCCAGGTAGTTACGGACACTGAAGCTTTCTTT
CAWSLRQVVTDTEAFF
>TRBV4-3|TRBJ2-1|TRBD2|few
TGCGCCAGCAGCCAAGGGACTAGCGGTTACAATGAGCAGTTCTTC
CASSQGTSGYNEQFF
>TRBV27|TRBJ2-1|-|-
TGTGCCAGCAGCCCATCGAGGGGCGAGAATTACAATGAGCAGTTCTTC
CASSPSRGENYNEQFF
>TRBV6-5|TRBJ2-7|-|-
TGTGCCAGCAGCCATGGCCAGGGCGAGCAGTACTTC
CASSHGQGEQYF
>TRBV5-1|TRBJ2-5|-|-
TGCGCCAGCAGCTACTCCGGGAGTCCTCTGGAGACCCAGTACTTC
CASSYSGSPLETQYF
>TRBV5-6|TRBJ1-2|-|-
TGTGCCAGCAGCTTAATACAGGGATCCTATGGCTACACCTTC
CASSLIQGSYGYTF